One and the same sample provided the 21 T cell receptor beta chains below, sequenced in a study of T cell repertoires in cytomegalovirus infection (dated by TCRdb to between 2018 and 2021). The sequencer was an Illumina HiSeq 1500. The public reads were run again by TCRdb, first through fastp at Q25 and then through MiXCR, and only productive beta chains were kept. Every CDR3 protein is listed once, alongside the most common genes and DNA of its rows. This sample is represented by 270,000 or so distinct CDR3 sequences; 15% to 20% of them were singletons. The top ten hold around half of the sample. What was sequenced was CD8+ T cells from PBMCs. The receptors derive from a human donor in good health (CMV status not recorded). Some clones in this sample may be carry-over from other donors' samples.

J is TRBJ1-2 and V is TRBV6-1, with a tentative D call TRBD1 (5 bases). This CDR3 contains 17 residues. CDR1 MNHNS and CDR2 SASEGT come from the germline V gene. The V end lost 5 bases, the J end lost 6 bases, and 25 bases lay between the germline ends. The CDR3 region is CASSYGREVFRVHGYTF. The DNA for the CDR3 is TGTGCCAGCAGTTATGGCAGGGAAGTTTTCCGCGTCCATGGCTACACCTTC.

This clonotype showed up many times. The chain links TRBV7-2 to TRBJ2-1; D is uncertain. V dropped 0 bases and J dropped 0 bases, with 9 bases sitting between them. This CDR3 has 16 residues. In germline, CDR1 is SGHTA, CDR2 FQGNSA. The CDR3 coding sequence is TGTGCCAGCAGCTTAGCGAGCCGGAGCTCCTACAATGAGCAGTTCTTC. It codes for CASSLASRSSYNEQFF.

This clonotype has a count of ten or more. The chain employs TRBV4-1 and TRBJ2-1, with 10 bases lining up with TRBD2. Trimming removed 1 base from V and 7 bases from J; junction bases left unmatched: 22. Germline CDR1 MGHRA, CDR2 YSYEKL. The CDR3 runs 21 residues. Here the CDR3 reads CASSQGPPSGGELAYMNEQFF. The CDR3 DNA sequence: TGCGCCAGCAGCCAAGGCCCTCCTAGCGGGGGCGAGCTTGCCTATATGAATGAGCAGTTCTTC.

This clonotype appeared a single time. This may be a read error: a much more frequent sequence differs by one nucleotide. Since no conserved phenylalanine or tryptophan closes the CDR3, a read error is the likely cause. The chain is built from TRBV7-8 and TRBJ2-5, with a tentative D call TRBD2 (6 bases). Germline V lookup: CDR1 SGHVS, CDR2 FQNEAQ. V was clipped by 1 base and J by 2 bases, with 11 bases between them. This CDR3 is 15 amino acids long. The CDR3 region is CASSLGRGIQETQYC. DNA for the CDR3: TGTGCCAGCAGCTTAGGTCGGGGGATTCAAGAGACCCAGTACTGC.

This clonotype was counted between two and nine times. The rearrangement joins TRBV5-1 to TRBJ2-4; D might be TRBD1 (6 bases). Per germline, CDR1 SGHRS and CDR2 YFSETQ. V was clipped by 2 bases and J by 8 bases, with 17 bases between them. This CDR3 spans 15 amino acids. This CDR3 reads CASSFLLGAQDIQYF. Written as DNA, the CDR3 is TGCGCCAGCAGCTTTCTACTGGGGGCGCAAGACATTCAGTACTTC.

About this clonotype itself: A single base separates this from a much larger clone, so it may be a read error. V usage is TRBV7-6 and J usage is TRBJ2-7; D may be TRBD1 or TRBD2 (6 bases each). The CDR3 spans 20 residues. Between the trimmed V and J ends, which lost 2 bases and 5 bases, there was a span of 31 bases. Per the germline V gene, CDR1 is SGHVS and CDR2 is FNYEAQ. This CDR3 reads CASSLSQGYSSSGATDEQYF. CDR3 coding DNA: TGTGCCAGCAGCTTATCTCAGGGGTACAGCTCATCGGGGGCCACCGACGAGCAGTACTTC.

A single count supports this clonotype. Because the CDR3 is missing its conserved closing phenylalanine or tryptophan, this is likely a read error. The V and J genes are TRBV4-3 and TRBJ1-1, with D uncertain. This CDR3 is 14 amino acids long. From germline, CDR1 is LGHNA and CDR2 YSLEER. V lost 0 bases to trimming and J lost 6 bases, with 11 bases between them. CDR3 protein: CASSQDWGAAEAFL. DNA for the CDR3: TGCGCCAGCAGCCAAGATTGGGGTGCCGCTGAAGCTTTCTTA.

This clonotype has a count of ten or more. The rearrangement uses TRBV7-9 and TRBJ2-1; D is perhaps TRBD1 (5 bases). There are 15 residues in the CDR3. Trimming stripped 5 bases from V and 3 bases from J, with 14 bases between. Germline V gene data show CDR1 as SEHNR and CDR2 as FQNEAQ (reference sequence). CDR3: CASSPWQGGYNEQFF. The DNA for the CDR3 is TGTGCCAGCAGCCCCTGGCAGGGTGGCTACAATGAGCAGTTCTTC.

The chain joins TRBV6-1 to TRBJ2-3; 11 positions match TRBD2. After removal of 2 bases from V and 1 base from J, the junction contained 5 bases not matched to a gene. This CDR3 comprises 17 residues. CDR1 MNHNS and CDR2 SASEGT come from the germline V gene. The CDR3 loop reads CASSEIAGGRGTDTQYF. The DNA of the CDR3 is TGTGCCAGCAGTGAAATAGCGGGGGGGCGCGGCACAGATACGCAGTATTTT.

This rearrangement joins TRBV20-1 to TRBJ2-1; TRBD2 agrees at 13 bases. The J segment lost 0 bases and the V segment lost 1 base, leaving 9 bases of the junction unmatched. Germline-derived CDR1 and CDR2 are DFQATT and SNEGSKA (reference sequence). This CDR3 is built from 19 residues. CDR3 in DNA: TGCAGTGCTAGAGTCGTAGGACTAGCGGGGGATATCTCCTACAATGAGCAGTTCTTC. Translated: CSARVVGLAGDISYNEQFF.

The chain joins TRBV20-1 to TRBJ2-2; 9 bases match TRBD1. Germline CDR1 and CDR2: DFQATT and SNEGSKA (reference sequence). V dropped 6 bases and J dropped 2; count of bases not matched to a gene: 10. There are 16 residues in the CDR3. CDR3 bases: TGCAGTGCCCAACGACAGGGGGGCCGAAACACCGGGGAGCTGTTTTTT. Encoded protein: CSAQRQGGRNTGELFF.

The chain is built from TRBV20-1 and TRBJ2-7, with 8 positions matching TRBD2. Per the germline V gene, CDR1 is DFQATT and CDR2 is SNEGSKA (reference sequence). This CDR3 spans 14 amino acids. V shed 5 bases, J shed 0 bases, and the junction held 6 bases outside the gene matches. CDR3 sequence: CSALSGESSYEQYF. The DNA of the CDR3 is TGCAGTGCTCTTAGCGGGGAGAGCTCCTACGAGCAGTACTTC.

This clonotype was found a few times. This chain links TRBV7-8 with TRBJ2-3; 9 bases agree with TRBD2. The CDR3 runs 17 residues. Germline assignment: CDR1 SGHVS and CDR2 FQNEAQ. The V gene end was trimmed by 3 bases and the J gene end by 2 bases; junction bases not matched to a gene: 9. The CDR3 sequence is CASSLSGLAGFTDTQYF. In DNA form, the CDR3 reads TGTGCCAGCAGCTTGTCGGGGCTAGCGGGGTTCACAGATACGCAGTATTTT.

This clonotype was found many times. The chain has TRBV7-2 and TRBJ2-7, with D uncertain. Trimming removed 1 base from V and 4 bases from J, with 11 bases in between. This CDR3 is 14 amino acids long. In germline, CDR1 is SGHTA, CDR2 FQGNSA. The CDR3 is CASSLDPLGYEQYF. In nucleotides, the CDR3 is TGTGCCAGCAGCTTAGACCCCCTGGGATACGAGCAGTACTTC. The variable domain in full, with the rest retrieved from reference TRBV7-2 and TRBJ2-7, is GAGVSQSPSNKVTEKGKDVELRCDPISGHTALYWYRQSLGQGLEFLIYFQGNSAPDKSGLPSDRFSAERTGGSVSTLTIQRTQQEDSAVYLCASSLDPLGYEQYFGPGTRLTVT.

The table lists this clonotype with a few counts. This chain connects TRBV9 to TRBJ1-2; 8 positions agree with TRBD1. Germline-derived CDR1 and CDR2 are SGDLS and YYNGEE. V shed 5 bases and J 6 bases; nucleotides not matched to a gene: 0. This CDR3 has 11 residues. Here the CDR3 DNA reads TGTGCCAGCAGGACAGGGGATGGCTACACCTTC. Translated: CASRTGDGYTF.

This clonotype was observed a few times. The rearrangement joins TRBV6-8 to TRBJ2-2; D remains ambiguous. The CDR3 consists of 13 residues. Trimming left V 7 bases short and J 0 bases short, with 6 bases between. Germline-derived CDR1 and CDR2 are MNHGY and SAAAGT. Written as DNA, the CDR3 is TGTGCCAGCACCAGACCGAACACCGGGGAGCTGTTTTTT. Protein: CASTRPNTGELFF.

This clonotype was counted a few times. This rearrangement joins TRBV7-6 to TRBJ2-5, with 14 bases fitting TRBD2. Trimming at V came to 3 bases and at J to 9 bases, leaving 9 bases not matched to a gene. Germline CDR1 SGHVS, CDR2 FNYEAQ. The CDR3 contains 16 residues. Here the CDR3 DNA reads TGTGCCAGCAGCTTGGGGACTAGCGGGGGCCCGGAGGCCCAGTACTTC. Translated, it gives CASSLGTSGGPEAQYF.

This clonotype appeared many times. V is TRBV7-2 and J is TRBJ2-4; TRBD1 aligns across 10 bases. CDR3 length equals 15 residues. Germline assignment: CDR1 SGHTA and CDR2 FQGNSA. The V and J ends lost 5 bases and 7 bases, in that order; junction bases with no gene match: 8. CDR3 amino acids: CASSLQTGGLNIQYF. The CDR3 coding sequence is TGTGCCAGCAGCCTACAGACAGGGGGCCTGAACATTCAGTACTTC.

This clonotype showed up just a few times. The chain employs TRBV4-1 and TRBJ2-5, with 12 bases lining up with TRBD2. CDR1 is MGHRA and CDR2 is YSYEKL in the germline V gene. The trim removed 4 bases at V and 5 bases at J, leaving 8 bases unmatched. The CDR3 is 16 residues long. DNA for the CDR3: TGCGCCAGCAGCCTACTGACTAGCGGGGGCCAGGAGACCCAGTACTTC. This encodes CASSLLTSGGQETQYF.

There are many counts of this clonotype. J is TRBJ2-5 and V is TRBV11-2; no clear D. This CDR3 contains 14 residues. Germline CDR1 and CDR2: SGHAT and FQNNGV. V was shortened by 1 base and J by 2 bases, with 8 bases between the two germline ends. The CDR3 spells CASSLAGLQETQYF. In DNA, the CDR3 is TGTGCCAGCAGCTTAGCAGGTCTACAAGAGACCCAGTACTTC.

This clonotype was recorded a few times. This chain connects TRBV23-1 to TRBJ1-1; D is possibly TRBD1 (5 bases). TRBV23-1 is recorded as an ORF, its role being uncertain. The CDR3 is made up of 15 amino acids. V lost 3 bases, J lost 3 bases, and 14 bases lay in between. In nucleotides, the CDR3 is TGCGCCAGCAGTCATGGGAGGGGTTCCTACACTGAAGCTTTCTTT. Encoded protein: CASSHGRGSYTEAFF.